A selection of T cell receptor beta chains follows, all from one sample in a study of T cell changes during pregnancy in multiple sclerosis. Only in-frame clones appear in the TCRdb table, and some are missing; sequencing was by immunoSEQ multiplex PCR. The profile covers around 57,000 clones, with around 94% appearing a single time and 0.2% to 0.3% taken by the ten largest. Sequencing was performed on CD4+ T cells from peripheral blood mononuclear cells, taken in the third trimester of pregnancy. The receptors were sampled from a female donor with multiple sclerosis, enrolled in a pregnancy study. The CDR3 runs from the conserved cysteine through the conserved F or W. The D gene is left open where the match is weak. Expanded clones are given a class, and other clones once, few, many or no size at all.

clone_size | j_call | v_call | d_call | cdr3_aa | cdr3_nt
NA | TRBJ2-6 | TRBV7-3 | TRBD1 | CASSPDRVRGANVLTF | TGTGCCAGCAGCCCCGACAGGGTGAGGGGGGCCAACGTCCTGACTTTC
few | TRBJ1-5 | TRBV2 | NA | CASSGWYSIYSNQPQHF | TGTGCCAGCAGTGGATGGTACAGCATTTATAGCAATCAGCCCCAGCATTTT
NA | TRBJ2-7 | TRBV2 | NA | CASRAQGSVHEQYF | TGTGCCAGCAGGGCCCAGGGGAGTGTACACGAGCAGTACTTC
NA | TRBJ1-5 | TRBV2 | TRBD1 | CASSGDRGNQPQHF | TGTGCCAGCAGTGGGGACAGGGGAAATCAGCCCCAGCATTTT
NA | TRBJ1-1 | TRBV7-9 | NA | CASSLGRAETEAFF | TGTGCCAGCAGCTTGGGCAGGGCAGAAACTGAAGCTTTCTTT
few | TRBJ1-1 | TRBV29-1 | NA | CSVGSGLRLNTEAFF | TGCAGCGTCGGATCCGGACTGCGCCTGAACACTGAAGCTTTCTTT
NA | TRBJ1-6 | TRBV5-5 | NA | CASSFGTGDNSPLHF | TGTGCCAGCAGCTTTGGTACGGGGGACAATTCACCCCTCCACTTT
NA | TRBJ1-4 | TRBV27 | NA | CASSLRIQGSEKLFF | TGTGCCAGCAGTTTAAGGATCCAGGGAAGTGAAAAACTGTTTTTT
once | TRBJ1-2 | TRBV4-1 | NA | CASSQDLQRNYGYTF | TGCGCCAGCAGCCAAGATCTACAGCGGAACTATGGCTACACCTTC
NA | TRBJ2-1 | TRBV12-5 | TRBD2 | CASGLHSGGANEQFF | TGTGCTAGTGGTTTGCATAGCGGGGGGGCCAATGAGCAGTTCTTC
NA | TRBJ2-7 | TRBV11-2 | NA | CASSLHPSYEQYF | TGTGCCAGCAGCTTACATCCCTCCTACGAGCAGTACTTC
once | TRBJ1-2 | TRBV5-4 | NA | CASRHVGQNYGYTF | TGTGCCAGCCGCCACGTGGGGCAGAACTATGGCTACACCTTC
NA | TRBJ2-7 | TRBV5-1 | NA | CASCSHLLYEQYF | TGCGCCAGCTGCTCACACCTTCTCTACGAGCAGTACTTC
NA | TRBJ2-1 | TRBV30 | TRBD2 | CAWNMGSGEYNEQFF | TGTGCCTGGAATATGGGGAGCGGGGAATACAATGAGCAGTTCTTC
NA | TRBJ2-7 | TRBV9 | TRBD2 | CASSALAGSTYEQYF | TGTGCCAGCAGCGCACTAGCGGGATCGACCTACGAGCAGTACTTC
NA | TRBJ2-5 | TRBV5-6 | NA | CASSLMHWVSGLNLETQYF | TGTGCCAGCAGCTTGATGCATTGGGTGAGCGGGCTGAATTTAGAGACCCAGTACTTC
NA | TRBJ1-6 | TRBV9 | NA | CASSVGAQNSPLHF | TGTGCCAGCAGCGTAGGGGCTCAGAATTCACCCCTCCACTTT
NA | TRBJ2-7 | TRBV6-1 | TRBD2 | CASSEAWGGFYEQYF | TGTGCCAGCAGTGAAGCATGGGGGGGGTTTTACGAGCAGTACTTC
NA | TRBJ1-5 | TRBV25-1 | NA | CASSEPGFNQPQHF | TGTGCCAGCAGTGAACCGGGGTTCAACCAGCCCCAGCATTTT
NA | TRBJ2-1 | TRBV4-2 | TRBD2 | CASSQAGGALSYNEQFF | TGTGCCAGCAGCCAAGCCGGGGGGGCCCTTTCCTACAATGAGCAGTTCTTC
NA | TRBJ1-1 | TRBV28 | NA | CASSFKLPLAFF | TGTGCCAGCAGCTTCAAGCTCCCGTTAGCTTTCTTT
NA | TRBJ2-7 | TRBV28 | NA | CASSLVRGLDYEQYF | TGTGCCAGCAGTTTAGTTCGGGGGTTAGACTACGAGCAGTACTTC
NA | TRBJ2-1 | TRBV15 | TRBD2 | CATSRDRSSGFLDNEQFF | TGTGCCACCAGCAGAGATCGATCTAGCGGCTTTCTAGACAATGAGCAGTTCTTC
NA | TRBJ2-1 | TRBV18 | TRBD2 | CASSPGIAGRNEQFF | TGTGCCAGCTCACCAGGAATAGCGGGGCGCAATGAGCAGTTCTTC
NA | TRBJ2-1 | TRBV7-9 | NA | CASSLAGLGYQFF | TGTGCCAGCAGCTTAGCGGGCTTAGGATATCAGTTCTTC
NA | TRBJ1-2 | TRBV20-1 | NA | CRQGAYGYTF | TGCAGACAGGGAGCCTATGGCTACACCTTC
NA | TRBJ1-1 | TRBV6-1 | NA | CASSDFRTVMNTEAFF | TGTGCCAGCAGTGATTTCAGGACAGTCATGAACACTGAAGCTTTCTTT
NA | TRBJ2-5 | TRBV4-1 | NA | CASSQGSGILETQYF | TGCGCCAGCAGCCAAGGTTCAGGGATTTTAGAGACCCAGTACTTC
NA | TRBJ2-4 | TRBV19 | TRBD1 | CASSTLPGQGNIQYF | TGTGCCAGTAGTACGCTGCCGGGACAGGGAAACATTCAGTACTTC
NA | TRBJ2-7 | TRBV6-6 | NA | CASSPPGQLAEQYF | TGTGCCAGCAGTCCACCGGGACAACTGGCCGAGCAGTACTTC
NA | TRBJ1-6 | TRBV5-6 | NA | CASSSTQGFVSPLHF | TGTGCCAGCAGCAGCACACAGGGTTTCGTTTCACCCCTCCACTTT
NA | TRBJ1-4 | TRBV6-6 | TRBD1 | CASRGQGAGIGEKLFF | TGTGCCAGCAGGGGACAGGGGGCGGGGATCGGTGAAAAACTGTTTTTT
NA | TRBJ2-5 | TRBV30 | TRBD1 | CAWKTAGGVETQYF | TGTGCCTGGAAAACCGCAGGGGGCGTAGAGACCCAGTACTTC
NA | TRBJ2-1 | TRBV5-4 | NA | CASSLRRGEVTEQFF | TGTGCCAGCAGCTTAAGGAGAGGCGAGGTCACTGAGCAGTTCTTC
few | TRBJ1-1 | TRBV2 | NA | CASIRQRMNTEAFF | TGTGCCAGCATCCGACAGAGAATGAACACTGAAGCTTTCTTT
NA | TRBJ1-6 | TRBV4-2 | TRBD1 | CASSRGTGYFAPLHF | TGTGCCAGCAGCCGGGGGACAGGCTATTTTGCGCCCCTCCACTTT
NA | TRBJ1-2 | TRBV6-1 | NA | CASSEDRVYGYTF | TGTGCCAGCAGTGAAGACAGGGTCTATGGCTACACCTTC
NA | TRBJ1-1 | TRBV7-3 | NA | CASSTTGGTEAFF | TGTGCCAGCAGCACGACGGGGGGAACTGAAGCTTTCTTT
NA | TRBJ1-6 | TRBV7-2 | NA | CASSPRAGYDSPLHF | TGTGCCAGCAGCCCCAGGGCGGGGTATGATTCACCCCTCCACTTT
NA | TRBJ2-3 | TRBV5-1 | TRBD1 | CASSRQGASSTDTQYF | TGCGCCAGCAGCCGTCAGGGGGCCTCTAGCACAGATACGCAGTATTTT
once | TRBJ2-7 | TRBV11-2 | TRBD1 | CASSLDPGQGIYEQYF | TGTGCCAGCAGCTTAGATCCGGGACAGGGGATCTACGAGCAGTACTTC
NA | TRBJ2-5 | TRBV28 | TRBD2 | CASSPPGLAQETQYF | TGTGCCAGCAGCCCACCCGGACTAGCGCAAGAGACCCAGTACTTC
NA | TRBJ1-5 | TRBV19 | TRBD1 | CASSIGDRSNQPQHF | TGTGCCAGTAGTATAGGGGACAGGTCCAATCAGCCCCAGCATTTT
NA | TRBJ1-5 | TRBV6-5 | TRBD1 | CASSPQGQVKSSQHF | TGTGCCAGCAGTCCCCAGGGACAGGTTAAATCAAGCCAGCATTTT
NA | TRBJ1-4 | TRBV28 | NA | CASSSALGLPNEKLFF | TGTGCCAGCAGTTCAGCCTTGGGGCTCCCTAATGAAAAACTGTTTTTT
few | TRBJ2-7 | TRBV9 | NA | CASSPLEGGQYF | TGTGCCAGCAGCCCACTTGAGGGAGGGCAGTACTTC
NA | TRBJ2-6 | TRBV7-2 | TRBD1 | CASSLVPQGAPGANVLTF | TGTGCCAGCAGCTTAGTGCCCCAGGGGGCCCCTGGGGCCAACGTCCTGACTTTC
NA | TRBJ1-3 | TRBV6-5 | TRBD1 | CASSYTGGHTIYF | TGTGCCAGCAGTTACACAGGGGGGCACACCATATATTTT
NA | TRBJ1-2 | TRBV28 | NA | CASSSRTSYGYTF | TGTGCCAGCAGTTCCCGGACAAGTTATGGCTACACCTTC
NA | TRBJ2-5 | TRBV7-9 | TRBD1 | CASSSIHRGAQETQYF | TGTGCCAGCAGCTCGATACACAGGGGAGCCCAAGAGACCCAGTACTTC